This TCR beta chain appears in the sequencing data of a study of CD8+ T cells in alopecia areata. Study summary: Tofacitinib dosing lasted 6 to 18 months, which was then followed by 6 months off drug. Study-level results: Scalp clonality, together with expanded CD8+ clones among the top 100, fell significantly with tofacitinib.

The authors extracted RNA and reverse transcribed it into cDNA as the sequencing template. Clones were sequenced by immunoSEQ multiplex PCR, and TCRdb holds only the in-frame ones, with some missing. Here the sample spans about 190,000 clones, approximately 57% being singletons. Turning to this clone: Its antigen is undetermined.

The sample's treatment: oral pan-JAK inhibitor, 5-10 mg twice daily. The CDR3 consists of 16 residues. Trimming took 3 bases from V and 1 from J; bases not matched to a gene: 6. Per the germline V gene, CDR1 is GTSNPN and CDR2 is SVGIG (reference sequence). The chain recombines TRBV30 with TRBJ1-6; 7 bases fit TRBD1. The receptor was isolated from a human donor with alopecia areata. The material sequenced was CD4+ T cells sorted from blood, taken at week 24, from a patient treated with tofacitinib. The CDR3 coding sequence is TGTGCCTGGAGAAGGACAGGATCATCCTATAATTCACCCCTCCACTTT. Protein product: CAWRRTGSSYNSPLHF.